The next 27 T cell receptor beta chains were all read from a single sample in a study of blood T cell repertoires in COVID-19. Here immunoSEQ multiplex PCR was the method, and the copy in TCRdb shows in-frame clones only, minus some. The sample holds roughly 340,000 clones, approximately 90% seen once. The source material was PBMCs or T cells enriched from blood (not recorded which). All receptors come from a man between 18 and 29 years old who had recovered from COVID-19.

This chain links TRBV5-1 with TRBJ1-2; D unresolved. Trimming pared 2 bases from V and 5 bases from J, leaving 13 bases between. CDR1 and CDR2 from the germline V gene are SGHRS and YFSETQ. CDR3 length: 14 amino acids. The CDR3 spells CASSLSSETYGYTF. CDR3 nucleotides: TGCGCCAGCAGCTTAAGCTCCGAGACATATGGCTACACCTTC.

The CDR3 here is CASSAPRRLAGDQETQYF. The CDR3 coding sequence is TGTGCCAGCAGTGCCCCAAGAAGACTAGCGGGGGACCAAGAGACCCAGTACTTC. The V call is TRBV6-4, the J call TRBJ2-5, with 12 bases fitting TRBD2. The V gene's germline CDR1 is MRHNA and CDR2 SNTAGT. This CDR3 is built from 18 residues. V was pared by 4 bases and J by 0 bases, with 9 bases of the junction left unmatched.

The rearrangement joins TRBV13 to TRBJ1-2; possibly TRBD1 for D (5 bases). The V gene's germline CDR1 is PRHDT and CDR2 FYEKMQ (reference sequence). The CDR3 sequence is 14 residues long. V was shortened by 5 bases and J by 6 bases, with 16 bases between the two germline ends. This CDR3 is CASSPRGGGDGYTF. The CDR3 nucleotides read TGTGCCAGCAGCCCTCGGGGCGGGGGGGATGGCTACACCTTC.

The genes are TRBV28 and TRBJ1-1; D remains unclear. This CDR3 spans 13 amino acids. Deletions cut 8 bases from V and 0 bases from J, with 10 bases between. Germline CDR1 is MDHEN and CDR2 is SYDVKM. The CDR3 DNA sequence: TGTGCCAGCCGACTGATGATGAACACTGAAGCTTTCTTT. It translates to CASRLMMNTEAFF.

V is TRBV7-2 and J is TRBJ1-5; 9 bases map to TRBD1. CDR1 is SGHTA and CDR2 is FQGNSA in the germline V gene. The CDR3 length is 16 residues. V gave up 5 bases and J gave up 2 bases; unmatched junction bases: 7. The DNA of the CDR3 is TGTGCCAGCAGCGTTACAGGGGGCGTCGGCAATCAGCCCCAGCATTTT. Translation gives CASSVTGGVGNQPQHF.

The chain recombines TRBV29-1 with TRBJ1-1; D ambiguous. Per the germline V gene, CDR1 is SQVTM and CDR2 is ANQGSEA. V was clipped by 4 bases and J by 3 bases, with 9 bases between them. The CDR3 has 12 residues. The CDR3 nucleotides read TGCAGCGTTGCATGGAGGGACACTGAAGCTTTCTTT. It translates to CSVAWRDTEAFF.

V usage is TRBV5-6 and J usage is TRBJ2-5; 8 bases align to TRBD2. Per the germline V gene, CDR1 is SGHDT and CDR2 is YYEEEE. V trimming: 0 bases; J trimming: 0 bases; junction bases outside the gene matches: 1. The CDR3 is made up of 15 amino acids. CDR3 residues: CASSLASGHQETQYF. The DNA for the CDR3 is TGTGCCAGCAGCTTGGCTAGCGGGCACCAAGAGACCCAGTACTTC.

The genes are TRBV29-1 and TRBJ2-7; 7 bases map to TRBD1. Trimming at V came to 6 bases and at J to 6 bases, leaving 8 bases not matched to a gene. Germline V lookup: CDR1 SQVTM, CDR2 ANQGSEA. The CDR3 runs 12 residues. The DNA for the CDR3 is TGCAGCGTCGGCCCGACAGGGACCGAGCAGTACTTC. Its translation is CSVGPTGTEQYF.

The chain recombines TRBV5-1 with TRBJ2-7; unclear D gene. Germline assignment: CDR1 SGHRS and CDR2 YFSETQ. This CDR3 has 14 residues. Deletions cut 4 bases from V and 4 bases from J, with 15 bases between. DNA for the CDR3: TGCGCCAGCAGCGCGAATCCCACCTCATACGAGCAGTACTTC. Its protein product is CASSANPTSYEQYF.

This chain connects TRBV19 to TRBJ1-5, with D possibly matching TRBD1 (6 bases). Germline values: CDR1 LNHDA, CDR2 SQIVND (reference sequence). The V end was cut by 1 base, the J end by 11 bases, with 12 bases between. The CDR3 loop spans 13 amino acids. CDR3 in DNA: TGTGCCAGTAGTATAGTTGCAGGGGCTACCCAGCATTTT. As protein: CASSIVAGATQHF.

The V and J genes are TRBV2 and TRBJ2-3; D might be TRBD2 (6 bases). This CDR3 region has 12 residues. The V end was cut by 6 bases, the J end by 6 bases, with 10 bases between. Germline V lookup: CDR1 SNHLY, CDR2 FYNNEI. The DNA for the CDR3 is TGTGCCAGCAGGGGGACTGTTGATACGCAGTATTTT. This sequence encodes CASRGTVDTQYF.

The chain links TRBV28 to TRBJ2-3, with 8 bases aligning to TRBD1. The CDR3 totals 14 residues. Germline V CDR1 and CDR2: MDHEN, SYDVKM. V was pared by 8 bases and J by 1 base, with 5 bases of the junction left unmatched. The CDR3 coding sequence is TGTGCCAGCGGGGAGACAGGGGGCACAGATACGCAGTATTTT. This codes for CASGETGGTDTQYF.

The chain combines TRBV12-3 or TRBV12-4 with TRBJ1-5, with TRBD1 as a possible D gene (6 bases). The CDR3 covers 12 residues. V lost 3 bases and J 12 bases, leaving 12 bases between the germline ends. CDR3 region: CASSLGGLSQHF. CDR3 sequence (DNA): TGTGCCAGCAGTTTGGGGGGGCTAAGCCAGCATTTT.

CDR3 bases: TGTGCCAGCAGCGTAGGATCTAGCGGGACTAATGAGCAGTTCTTC. As protein: CASSVGSSGTNEQFF. This chain connects TRBV9 to TRBJ2-1; 9 nucleotides match TRBD2. From germline, CDR1 is SGDLS and CDR2 YYNGEE. Trimming removed 0 bases from V and 7 bases from J; junction bases left unmatched: 5. The CDR3 is 15 residues long.

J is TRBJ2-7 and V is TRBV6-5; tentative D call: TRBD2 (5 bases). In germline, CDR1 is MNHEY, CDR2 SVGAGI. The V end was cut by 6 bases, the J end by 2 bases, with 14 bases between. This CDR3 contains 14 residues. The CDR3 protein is CASSLTGVTYEQYF. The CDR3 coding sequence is TGTGCCAGCAGCCTTACCGGGGTAACCTACGAGCAGTACTTC.

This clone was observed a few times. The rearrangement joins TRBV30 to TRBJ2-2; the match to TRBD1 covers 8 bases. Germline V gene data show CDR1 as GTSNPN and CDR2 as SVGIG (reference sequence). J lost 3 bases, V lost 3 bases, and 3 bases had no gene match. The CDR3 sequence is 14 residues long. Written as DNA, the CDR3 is TGTGCCTGGAGCGGGGACAGGCACACCGGGGAGCTGTTTTTT. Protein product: CAWSGDRHTGELFF.

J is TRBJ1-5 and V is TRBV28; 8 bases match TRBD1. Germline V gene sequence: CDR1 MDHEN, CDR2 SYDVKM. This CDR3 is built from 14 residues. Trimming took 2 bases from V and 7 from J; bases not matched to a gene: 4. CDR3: CASSLSSGGQPQHF. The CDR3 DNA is TGTGCCAGCAGTTTAAGTTCAGGGGGCCAGCCCCAGCATTTT.

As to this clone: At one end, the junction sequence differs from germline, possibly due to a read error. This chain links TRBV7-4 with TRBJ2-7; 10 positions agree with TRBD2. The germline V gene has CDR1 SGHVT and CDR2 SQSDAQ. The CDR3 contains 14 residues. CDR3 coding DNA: TGTGCCAGCAGCCTAGCGGGAGTTCGATACGAGCAGTACTTC. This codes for CASSLAGVRYEQYF.

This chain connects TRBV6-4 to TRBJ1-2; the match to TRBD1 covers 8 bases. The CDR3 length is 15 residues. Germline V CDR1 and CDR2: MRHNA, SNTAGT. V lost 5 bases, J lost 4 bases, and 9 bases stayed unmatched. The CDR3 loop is CASSPGTTGVYGYTF. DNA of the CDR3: TGTGCCAGCAGTCCAGGAACGACAGGGGTCTATGGCTACACCTTC.

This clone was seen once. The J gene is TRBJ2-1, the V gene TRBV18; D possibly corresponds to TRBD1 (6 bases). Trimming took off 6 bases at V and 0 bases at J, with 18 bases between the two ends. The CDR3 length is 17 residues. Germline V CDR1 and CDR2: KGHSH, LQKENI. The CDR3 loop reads CASSPGPGESSYNEQFF. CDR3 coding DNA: TGTGCCAGCTCGCCCGGGCCAGGGGAAAGCTCCTACAATGAGCAGTTCTTC.

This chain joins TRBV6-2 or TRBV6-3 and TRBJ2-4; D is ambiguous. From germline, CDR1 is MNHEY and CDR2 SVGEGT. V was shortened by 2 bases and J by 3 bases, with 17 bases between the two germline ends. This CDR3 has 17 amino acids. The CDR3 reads CASSYGWAAHDKNIQYF. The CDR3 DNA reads TGTGCCAGCAGTTACGGGTGGGCCGCCCACGACAAAAACATTCAGTACTTC.

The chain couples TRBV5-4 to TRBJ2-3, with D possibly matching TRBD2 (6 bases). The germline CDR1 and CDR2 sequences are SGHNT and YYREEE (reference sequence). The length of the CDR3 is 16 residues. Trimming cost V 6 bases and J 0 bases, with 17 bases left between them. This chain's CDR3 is CASTNPGLGSTDTQYF. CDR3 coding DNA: TGTGCCAGCACCAACCCGGGACTGGGGAGCACAGATACGCAGTATTTT.

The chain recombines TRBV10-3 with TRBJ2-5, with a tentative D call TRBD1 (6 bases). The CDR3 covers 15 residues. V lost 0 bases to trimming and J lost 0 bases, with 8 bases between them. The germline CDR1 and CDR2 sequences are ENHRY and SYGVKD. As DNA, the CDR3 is TGTGCCATCAGTGAGTCGACAGGACACCAAGAGACCCAGTACTTC. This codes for CAISESTGHQETQYF.

CDR3 region: CATSRGPEGISEQFF. CDR3 in DNA: TGTGCCACCAGCAGGGGTCCGGAGGGAATCAGTGAGCAGTTCTTC. V gene TRBV15 combines with J gene TRBJ2-1; D is perhaps TRBD2 (6 bases). The V end lost 3 bases, the J end lost 9 bases, and 18 bases lay between the germline ends. Per germline, CDR1 LNHNV and CDR2 YYDKDF (reference sequence). The CDR3 sequence is 15 residues long.

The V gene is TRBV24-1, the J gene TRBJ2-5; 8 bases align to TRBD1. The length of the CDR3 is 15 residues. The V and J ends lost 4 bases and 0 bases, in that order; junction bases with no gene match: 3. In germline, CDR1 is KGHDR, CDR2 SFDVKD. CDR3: CATSEPRGHQETQYF. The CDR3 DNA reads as TGTGCCACCAGTGAGCCCAGGGGGCACCAAGAGACCCAGTACTTC.

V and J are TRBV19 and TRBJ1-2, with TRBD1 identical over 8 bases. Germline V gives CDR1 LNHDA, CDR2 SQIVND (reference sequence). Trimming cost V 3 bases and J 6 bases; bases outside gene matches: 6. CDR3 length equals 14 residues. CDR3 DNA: TGTGCCAGTAGTATTCAGGACAGGGTGGATGGCTACACCTTC. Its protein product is CASSIQDRVDGYTF.

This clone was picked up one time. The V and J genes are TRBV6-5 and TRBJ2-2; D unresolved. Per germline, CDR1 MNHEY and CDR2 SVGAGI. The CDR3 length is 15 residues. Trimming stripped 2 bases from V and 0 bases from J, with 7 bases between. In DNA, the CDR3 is TGTGCCAGCAGTTACGGCGGCTCGAACACCGGGGAGCTGTTTTTT. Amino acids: CASSYGGSNTGELFF.